One sample yielded the 5 T cell receptor beta chains listed below, sequenced in a study of response to subunit inactivated influenza vaccine. MiXCR, applied by TCRdb to the RT-PCR reads, yields one record per CDR3 protein. The data contain hundreds of thousands of distinct CDR3 sequences, 14% of them singletons. The sample consisted of PBMCs from blood, taken about 14 days before vaccination. The receptors here all came from a middle-aged man who received an inactivated influenza vaccine.

In its sample, this clonotype was seen a few times. The chain has TRBV6-5 and TRBJ2-2; perhaps TRBD1 as D (6 bases). V was pared by 2 bases and J by 0 bases, with 10 bases between. The CDR3 length is 16 residues. Per the germline V gene, CDR1 is MNHEY and CDR2 is SVGAGI. The CDR3 protein is CASSYDRTTNTGELFF. In nucleotides, the CDR3 is TGTGCCAGCAGTTACGACAGGACAACGAACACCGGGGAGCTGTTTTTT.

This clonotype turned up a few times. As DNA, the CDR3 is TGTGCCAGCACGTTGACAGGGTTGAGCAATCAGCCCCAGCATTTT. Translating gives CASTLTGLSNQPQHF. The V and J genes are TRBV19 and TRBJ1-5; 7 positions match TRBD1. The V gene end was trimmed by 9 bases and the J gene end by 1 base; junction bases not matched to a gene: 9. The CDR3 spans 15 residues. CDR1 is LNHDA and CDR2 is SQIVND in the germline V gene (reference sequence).

This clonotype was recorded at least ten times. V and J are TRBV29-1 and TRBJ2-1; 9 nucleotides match TRBD2. V lost 8 bases and J lost 9; bases outside the gene matches: 11. CDR3 size: 13 residues. Germline assignment: CDR1 SQVTM and CDR2 ANQGSEA. DNA for the CDR3: TGCAGCTGCCTGCGGGAGGGCCCCGGTGAGCAGTTCTTC. It yields the protein CSCLREGPGEQFF.

The rearrangement links TRBV28 to TRBJ2-1; a weak D match, TRBD1 (5 bases). V dropped 2 bases and J dropped 3 bases, with 14 bases sitting between them. The CDR3 runs to 16 residues. Germline CDR1 and CDR2: MDHEN and SYDVKM. The CDR3 DNA reads as TGTGCCAGCAGTTTACTTGCCCGGACACGCTACAATGAGCAGTTCTTC. Translation: CASSLLARTRYNEQFF.

This clonotype occurred a few times. This chain uses TRBV4-1 with TRBJ1-5; D is ambiguous. The CDR3 sequence is 15 residues long. Germline V gives CDR1 MGHRA, CDR2 YSYEKL. Trimming pared 0 bases from V and 0 bases from J, leaving 6 bases between. In DNA, the CDR3 is TGCGCCAGCAGCCAAGATGCCAGTAGCAATCAGCCCCAGCATTTT. It codes for CASSQDASSNQPQHF.